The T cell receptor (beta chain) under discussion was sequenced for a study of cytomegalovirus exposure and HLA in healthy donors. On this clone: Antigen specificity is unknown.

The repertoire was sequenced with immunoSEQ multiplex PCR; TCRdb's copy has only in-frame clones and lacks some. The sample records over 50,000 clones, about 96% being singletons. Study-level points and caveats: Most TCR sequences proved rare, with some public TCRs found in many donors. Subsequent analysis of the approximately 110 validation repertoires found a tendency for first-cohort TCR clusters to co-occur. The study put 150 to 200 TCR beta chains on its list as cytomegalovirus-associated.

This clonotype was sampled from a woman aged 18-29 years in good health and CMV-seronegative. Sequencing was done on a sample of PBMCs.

The CDR3 region has the DNA TGTGCCAGCAGCGCGGGACAGTGGGACTACGAGCAGTACTTC. Translation: CASSAGQWDYEQYF. V is TRBV9 and J is TRBJ2-7; 7 bases map to TRBD1. The CDR3 is 14 residues long. V trimming: 3 bases; J trimming: 3 bases; junction bases outside the gene matches: 6. CDR1 and CDR2 (germline): SGDLS, YYNGEE.